This TCR beta chain stems from a study of T cell repertoires in ileal Crohn's disease. Findings and caveats of the study: All patients with clonality above 26.8% had endoscopic recurrence. Compared with non-smokers, active smokers at surgery showed more clonal expansions.

Measured with immunoSEQ multiplex PCR; TCRdb has only the in-frame clones, and not every one. The sample lists about 16,000 clones, around nine tenths occurring once. Germline values: CDR1 MNHNS, CDR2 SASEGT. With 2 bases removed from V and 7 bases from J, the gap between germline ends came to 17 bases. The CDR3 is 15 residues long. This clone has just a few counts. Its antigen is not identified. The genes are TRBV6-1 and TRBJ1-2; D remains unclear. The source of this sequence is an adult with Crohn's disease. The specimen sequenced was ileal tissue. CDR3 in DNA: TGTGCCAGCAGTGAAAACTCGATGAGGGAATCTGGCTACACCTTC. It yields the protein CASSENSMRESGYTF.